These T cell receptor beta chains were read from a single sample in a study of identical twins. TCRdb re-called the 5' RACE reads through MiXCR, storing one row per CDR3 protein. This repertoire shows fewer than 900,000 distinct CDR3 sequences, 20% to 25% found once; its top ten account for roughly 4.3%. In addition, the sample was reused for a study of T cells expressing NK-cell markers.

Sequences were obtained from PBMCs. Source of these receptors: a woman aged 18-35 years in good health. The conserved cysteine and the conserved F or W are not part of the CDR3 here. A D gene is named only where the DNA matches it firmly.

CDR3 length: 13; D gene: NA; J gene: TRBJ2-2; V gene: TRBV6-5; CDR3 protein: ASSYSPFSPGELF
CDR3 length: 11; D gene: TRBD1; J gene: TRBJ1-2; V gene: TRBV12-3/TRBV12-4; CDR3 protein: ASRNTGGHGYT
CDR3 length: 13; D gene: NA; J gene: TRBJ2-7; V gene: TRBV7-9; CDR3 protein: ASSRRGRAGYEQY
CDR3 length: 13; D gene: TRBD2; J gene: TRBJ2-3; V gene: TRBV12-3/TRBV12-4; CDR3 protein: ASTWTSGGTDTQY
CDR3 length: 15; D gene: TRBD1; J gene: TRBJ2-1; V gene: TRBV2; CDR3 protein: AISFDRGRTSYNEQF
CDR3 length: 12; D gene: TRBD1; J gene: TRBJ2-7; V gene: TRBV6-4; CDR3 protein: ASPNGTDYYEQY
CDR3 length: 13; D gene: NA; J gene: TRBJ1-5; V gene: TRBV7-8; CDR3 protein: ASSLRDSLNQPQH
CDR3 length: 12; D gene: NA; J gene: TRBJ1-6; V gene: TRBV20-1; CDR3 protein: SAKQGTYNSPLH
CDR3 length: 10; D gene: NA; J gene: TRBJ2-3; V gene: TRBV6-2/TRBV6-3; CDR3 protein: ASSYDGLKQY
CDR3 length: 12; D gene: NA; J gene: TRBJ1-2; V gene: TRBV14; CDR3 protein: ASSQDKRHIGYT
CDR3 length: 12; D gene: NA; J gene: TRBJ2-3; V gene: TRBV20-1; CDR3 protein: SAFPAHLTDTQY
CDR3 length: 12; D gene: NA; J gene: TRBJ2-5; V gene: TRBV6-2/TRBV6-3; CDR3 protein: ASSLNPSRETQY
CDR3 length: 12; D gene: NA; J gene: TRBJ2-1; V gene: TRBV12-3/TRBV12-4; CDR3 protein: ASSFQGSYNEQF
CDR3 length: 14; D gene: NA; J gene: TRBJ2-1; V gene: TRBV24-1; CDR3 protein: ATSDPGTPGNNEQF
CDR3 length: 13; D gene: NA; J gene: TRBJ2-7; V gene: TRBV11-2; CDR3 protein: ASSSQQGWGDEQY
CDR3 length: 15; D gene: NA; J gene: TRBJ1-1; V gene: TRBV27; CDR3 protein: ASSLTRGAIRNTEAF
CDR3 length: 13; D gene: NA; J gene: TRBJ2-1; V gene: TRBV11-2; CDR3 protein: ASSFSSAILNEQF